The source of this TCR beta chain is a study of blood T cell repertoires in COVID-19. The wider study: COVID-19 samples, acute and convalescent, were from the United States, Italy and Spain.

Sequenced by immunoSEQ multiplex PCR; TCRdb stores in-frame clones only, minus some. The sample contains some 200,000 clones, roughly four fifths of which appear only once. The source material was peripheral blood. This TCR was sampled from a woman of 80 years or more with COVID-19, enrolled during active disease.

Here the CDR3 reads CASSPNQGRSEKLFF. DNA for the CDR3: TGTGCCAGCTCACCAAACCAGGGTCGTTCCGAAAAACTGTTTTTT. The V gene is TRBV18, the J gene TRBJ1-4; D is possibly TRBD1 (5 bases). Germline V lookup: CDR1 KGHSH, CDR2 LQKENI. This CDR3 has 15 residues. V was clipped by 2 bases and J by 8 bases, with 15 bases between them.